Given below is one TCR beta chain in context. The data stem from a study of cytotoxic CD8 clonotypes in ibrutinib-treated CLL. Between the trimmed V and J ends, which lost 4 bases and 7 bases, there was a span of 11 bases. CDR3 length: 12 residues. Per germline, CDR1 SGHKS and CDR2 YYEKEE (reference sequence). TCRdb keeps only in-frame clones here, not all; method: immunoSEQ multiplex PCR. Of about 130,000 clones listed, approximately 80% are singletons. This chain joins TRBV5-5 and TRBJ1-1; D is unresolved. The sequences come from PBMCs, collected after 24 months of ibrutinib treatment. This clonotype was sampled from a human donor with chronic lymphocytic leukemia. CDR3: CASSLAKNEAFF. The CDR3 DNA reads TGTGCCAGCAGCCTCGCTAAAAATGAAGCTTTCTTT. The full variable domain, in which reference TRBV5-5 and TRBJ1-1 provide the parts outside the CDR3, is DAGVTQSPTHLIKTRGQQVTLRCSPISGHKSVSWYQQVLGQGPQFIFQYYEKEERGRGNFPDRFSARQFPNYSSELNVNALLLGDSALYLCASSLAKNEAFFGQGTRLTVV.